This T cell receptor (beta chain) stems from a study of OX40 agonist ivuxolimab in advanced cancers. Study overall: Prior anti-PD-1, anti-PD-L1 or anti-CTLA-4 therapy did not bar entry, and approximately 43% had some. Study-wide findings and caveats: The authors also found low normalized T-cell clonal expansion in some nonresponders. Relative to CD4+, CD8+ T cells held more expanded clones on average.

This table comes from immunoSEQ multiplex PCR, and its TCRdb copy is limited to in-frame clones, with some not included. The sample includes 60,000 or so clones, about 89% of them seen just once. This CDR3 comprises 16 residues. The germline V gene has CDR1 SGHRS and CDR2 YFSETQ. Trimming shortened V by 4 bases and J by 3 bases, and 17 bases separated the two germline ends. As for this clone: As yet, its antigen is unknown.

This material consisted of CD4+ or CD8+ T cells sorted from blood, taken in a trial of the OX40 agonist ivuxolimab. The V gene is TRBV5-1, the J gene TRBJ2-1; D perhaps matches TRBD1 (7 bases). This sequence originates from an adult with an advanced solid tumor such as melanoma, head and neck, liver or kidney cancer. The CDR3 sequence: CASSRGGTVNYNEQFF. The CDR3 DNA sequence: TGCGCCAGCAGCCGTGGGGGGACAGTCAACTACAATGAGCAGTTCTTC.